The 10 T cell receptor beta chains below all came from one sample that was sequenced in a study of response to subunit inactivated influenza vaccine. Each CDR3 protein is one row after TCRdb ran MiXCR on the RT-PCR reads. The repertoire holds about 190,000 distinct CDR3 sequences, with approximately 15% as singletons. Sample: CD8+ T cells sorted from PBMCs, taken more than 4 days after vaccination. These receptors were taken from a man aged 50-59 years who received an inactivated influenza vaccine.

The chain combines TRBV11-2 with TRBJ2-2; 11 nucleotides match TRBD1. Germline V gene sequence: CDR1 SGHAT, CDR2 FQNNGV. J gave up 9 bases and V 5 bases, and 5 bases lay outside the gene matches. The CDR3 loop spans 14 amino acids. The CDR3 sequence is CASSQGQGAWELFF. The CDR3, as DNA: TGTGCCAGCAGCCAAGGACAGGGGGCCTGGGAGCTGTTTTTT.

This clonotype has only a few counts. The chain couples TRBV20-1 to TRBJ2-7; the match to TRBD2 covers 12 bases. After removal of 2 bases from V and 6 bases from J, the junction contained 5 bases not matched to a gene. Per germline, CDR1 DFQATT and CDR2 SNEGSKA (reference sequence). This CDR3 has 14 residues. The chain's CDR3 is CSARSSGGALEQYF. CDR3 sequence (DNA): TGCAGTGCTAGATCTAGCGGGGGGGCCCTCGAGCAGTACTTC.

The rearrangement joins TRBV20-1 to TRBJ2-3; possibly TRBD1 for D (6 bases). Trimming shortened V by 5 bases and J by 2 bases, and 20 bases separated the two germline ends. Germline V CDR1 and CDR2: DFQATT, SNEGSKA (reference sequence). This CDR3 comprises 16 residues. The CDR3 is CSASSSRDTITDTQYF. CDR3 in DNA: TGCAGTGCTTCGTCAAGCCGGGACACTATCACAGATACGCAGTATTTT.

Of note for this clonotype: A read error may be the cause here, since a much bigger clone is one base away. Here the CDR3 DNA reads TGTGCCAGCAGCTTTCCGGGGACTAGCGGGAGGCCGAGCTCCTACACTGAGCAGTTCTTC. Translated, it gives CASSFPGTSGRPSSYTEQFF. The genes are TRBV6-2 or TRBV6-3 and TRBJ2-1; TRBD2 agrees at 15 bases. The CDR3 loop spans 20 amino acids. Germline CDR1 and CDR2: MNHEY and SVGEGT.

The chain links TRBV6-6 to TRBJ2-7; tentative D call: TRBD2 (6 bases). The length of the CDR3 is 12 residues. V was cut by 2 bases and J by 12 bases, with 14 bases left in between. The V gene's germline CDR1 is MNHNY and CDR2 SVGAGI (reference sequence). The CDR3 coding sequence is TGTGCCAGCAGTTACGCGGGGCAGGCCCCGTACTTC. This codes for CASSYAGQAPYF.

This clonotype was counted a few times. V and J are TRBV6-2 or TRBV6-3 and TRBJ2-3; the match to TRBD2 covers 8 bases. The CDR3 spans 16 residues. V was pared by 0 bases and J by 2 bases, with 4 bases of the junction left unmatched. CDR1 and CDR2 from the germline V gene are MNHEY and SVGEGT. The CDR3 sequence is CASSYSWRGVTDTQYF. The CDR3, as DNA: TGTGCCAGCAGTTACTCGTGGCGGGGGGTCACAGATACGCAGTATTTT.

This sequence joins TRBV6-6 and TRBJ2-3; D remains unclear. The CDR3 loop spans 10 amino acids. Germline CDR1 reads MNHNY; CDR2 reads SVGAGI (reference sequence). Trimming took off 8 bases at V and 10 bases at J, with 10 bases between the two ends. CDR3 DNA sequence: TGTGCCAGCCGCCAAGGTGCGCAGTATTTT. Its protein product is CASRQGAQYF.

In this sample, this clonotype turned up a few times. The chain couples TRBV28 to TRBJ2-1, with TRBD2 matching 11 bases. The CDR3 sequence is 16 residues long. The V gene end was trimmed by 6 bases and the J gene end by 6 bases; junction bases not matched to a gene: 10. The V gene's germline CDR1 is MDHEN and CDR2 SYDVKM. CDR3 amino acids: CASRPAGTSGFNEQFF. The CDR3 DNA reads as TGTGCCAGCAGACCCGCCGGGACTAGCGGATTCAATGAGCAGTTCTTC.

The chain uses TRBV7-8 and TRBJ2-2; 10 nucleotides match TRBD1. With 4 bases clipped from V and 6 bases from J, the junction kept 5 bases outside the gene matches. From germline, CDR1 is SGHVS and CDR2 FQNEAQ. The CDR3 runs to 15 residues. CDR3 region: CASSSGTGAPGELFF. The CDR3 DNA follows: TGTGCCAGCAGCTCGGGGACAGGGGCCCCCGGGGAGCTGTTTTTT.

This chain joins TRBV27 and TRBJ2-1; D gene ambiguous. Germline CDR1 is MNHEY and CDR2 is SMNVEV (reference sequence). This CDR3 is 13 amino acids long. Trimming took off 0 bases at V and 4 bases at J, with 4 bases between the two ends. The CDR3 DNA sequence: TGTGCCAGCAGTTTATCTACGTACAATGAGCAGTTCTTC. Its translation is CASSLSTYNEQFF.